This T cell receptor (beta chain) came from a study of vaccination effects on CD4 cells after COVID-19. Viral peptide pools were used in the ViraFEST assay to expand antigen-specific CD4+ T cells, and sequencing came afterward. Isolation of CD4+ T cells took place after around 10 days of culture. Testing of the vaccine recipients showed negative nucleocapsid antibodies and no prior SARS-CoV-2 infection. Generated by immunoSEQ multiplex PCR, the TCRdb table keeps only in-frame clones and is missing some. Altogether about 27,000 clones are present, 72% being singletons, with the ten largest covering about 10%. A note on this clone: Its target is not known.

The sample here was CD4+ T cells from PBMCs cultured with SARS-CoV-2 spike peptides, taken before COVID-19 vaccination. The sequence was obtained from a human donor who received a COVID-19 vaccine.

The CDR3 spells CATSPPGSSNQPQHF. Written as DNA, the CDR3 is TGTGCCACCAGTCCCCCGGGGTCCAGCAATCAGCCCCAGCATTTT. J is TRBJ1-5 and V is TRBV15; D not resolved. This CDR3 region has 15 residues. The germline CDR1 and CDR2 sequences are LNHNV and YYDKDF (reference sequence). V was cut by 6 bases and J by 1 base, with 13 bases left in between.